The 5 T cell receptor beta chains below were found in one sample sequenced in a study of T cell responses to AZD1222 COVID-19 vaccine. The table came from immunoSEQ multiplex PCR; TCRdb's copy has only in-frame clones and leaves some out. The data hold 120,000 or so clones, with around 92% observed a single time. The sequencing here drew on peripheral blood, taken on day 0 of AZD1222 vaccination. These receptors came from an adult in good health.

The chain combines TRBV7-9 with TRBJ2-5; D could derive from TRBD1 or TRBD2 (6 bases each). CDR3 size: 14 residues. Trimming pared 3 bases from V and 7 bases from J, leaving 15 bases between. Germline V gene sequence: CDR1 SEHNR, CDR2 FQNEAQ (reference sequence). CDR3 DNA sequence: TGTGCCAGCAGCTTGGGGGGCGGCTACGGGACCCAGTACTTC. Translation gives CASSLGGGYGTQYF.

J is TRBJ2-1 and V is TRBV9; perhaps TRBD1 as D (6 bases). The CDR3 contains 17 residues. CDR1 and CDR2 from the germline V gene are SGDLS and YYNGEE. V lost 0 bases and J lost 4, with 17 bases in between. This chain's CDR3 is CASSVAGFPDSYNEQFF. The DNA of the CDR3 is TGTGCCAGCAGCGTAGCTGGTTTCCCGGACAGTTACAATGAGCAGTTCTTC.

This chain uses TRBV14 with TRBJ2-3, with 9 bases identical to TRBD1. The CDR3 runs to 16 residues. V shed 4 bases and J 4 bases; nucleotides not matched to a gene: 9. Germline V gives CDR1 SGHDN, CDR2 FVKESK. Here the CDR3 reads CASSPRDRVWADTQYF. The CDR3 bases are TGTGCCAGCAGCCCCCGGGACAGGGTTTGGGCAGATACGCAGTATTTT.

Only a few counts were recorded for this clone. The genes are TRBV27 and TRBJ2-7, with D perhaps matching TRBD1 (5 bases). The CDR3 runs to 15 residues. V was shortened by 5 bases and J by 5 bases, with 19 bases between the two germline ends. CDR1 and CDR2 from the germline V gene are MNHEY and SMNVEV (reference sequence). CDR3 DNA sequence: TGTGCCAGCAGTAAAATACCCGGGCAGGGCCACGAGCAGTACTTC. Translating it yields CASSKIPGQGHEQYF.

The CDR3 bases are TGTGCCAGCAGTTTAGCCCACGGAACGAGCTACACCTTC. Translation: CASSLAHGTSYTF. The rearrangement uses TRBV12-3 or TRBV12-4 and TRBJ1-2; no clear D gene. This CDR3 is built from 13 residues. The V end was cut by 0 bases, the J end by 9 bases, with 11 bases between.